The clone carrying this T cell receptor (beta chain) was observed a few times. This specimen comes from a study of blood T cell repertoires in COVID-19. Study-level information: COVID-19 samples collected from the United States, Italy and Spain covered acute and convalescent phases. PBMCs, B-cell-depleted T cells, or T cells provided the cDNA or gDNA that made up the material.

V was pared by 3 bases and J by 3 bases, with 3 bases between. This CDR3 has 11 residues. Germline lookup yields CDR1 SGHDN and CDR2 FVKESK. Original processing notes: For nucleated cells, counts were estimated from reference gene primer amplification. Clones were sequenced by immunoSEQ multiplex PCR, and TCRdb holds only the in-frame ones, with some missing. That table gives V, J and clone size, and the DNA gave D and trimming. The sample lists some 76,000 clones; approximately 85% were seen once. The chain uses TRBV14 and TRBJ2-7, with D unclear. Specimen: peripheral blood. This clonotype was sampled from a human donor in a cohort sampled during active COVID-19. This CDR3 is CASSQYYEQYF. The CDR3 DNA follows: TGTGCCAGCAGCCAGTACTACGAGCAGTACTTC.